The rows below give T cell receptor beta chains drawn from one sample of a study of blood T cells in healthy people across ages. TCRdb reprocessed the 5' RACE reads via MiXCR and lists one record per CDR3 protein. The sample shows fewer than 2 million distinct CDR3 sequences, roughly two fifths of them seen only once. Sequencing was done on a sample of blood. The receptors here all came from a human donor in good health. Both conserved end residues are part of each CDR3. The order of the fields is D gene, J gene, clone size, V gene, CDR3 protein, CDR3 DNA. A D gene is named only where the DNA matches it firmly. Clone size is given for some rows only: seen once, a few or many times, or a class if the clone is expanded.

TRBD2 TRBJ2-1 few TRBV20-1 CSARLGGTSPFF TGCAGTGCTAGATTAGGGGGGACTAGTCCGTTCTTC
NA TRBJ2-3 NA TRBV7-2 CASSSQAVGDTQYF TGTGCCAGCAGCTCTCAAGCAGTTGGGGATACGCAGTATTTT
NA TRBJ2-5 NA TRBV20-1 CSARGVMGETQYF TGCAGTGCTAGAGGGGTAATGGGGGAGACCCAGTACTTC
TRBD1 TRBJ2-5 NA TRBV24-1 CATSDWGTGGQETQYF TGTGCCACCAGTGATTGGGGGACAGGGGGCCAAGAGACCCAGTACTTC
TRBD1 TRBJ1-6 few TRBV12-3/TRBV12-4 CASSFQGAVDSPLHF TGTGCCAGCAGTTTTCAGGGGGCCGTAGATTCACCCCTCCACTTT
NA TRBJ2-7 NA TRBV29-1 CSVVDRSYEQYF TGCAGCGTTGTGGACAGAAGCTACGAGCAGTACTTC
NA TRBJ2-6 few TRBV21-1 CAGSSMVPISSTGANVLTF TGTGCCGGCAGCTCGATGGTACCGATTTCTTCAACTGGGGCCAACGTCCTGACTTTC
TRBD2 TRBJ2-7 NA TRBV4-3 CASSHFRQGGLADEQYF TGCGCCAGCAGCCATTTCAGACAGGGGGGACTAGCGGACGAGCAGTACTTC
NA TRBJ2-7 NA TRBV6-2/TRBV6-3 CASSGISEQYF TGTGCCAGCAGTGGGATAAGCGAGCAGTACTTC
NA TRBJ2-6 NA TRBV5-5 CASSLDSAPGANVLTF TGTGCCAGCAGCTTGGATTCAGCGCCTGGGGCCAACGTCCTGACTTTC
NA TRBJ1-3 once TRBV10-3 CAISETGFGNTIYF TGTGCCATCAGCGAGACGGGGTTTGGGAACACCATATATTTT
TRBD1 TRBJ2-1 NA TRBV27 CASSLYGTGKNEQFF TGTGCCAGCAGTTTATACGGGACAGGGAAGAATGAGCAGTTCTTC
NA TRBJ2-7 NA TRBV2 CASSEDRRSSYEQYF TGTGCCAGCAGTGAAGATCGCAGGAGCTCCTACGAGCAGTACTTC
TRBD1 TRBJ1-2 NA TRBV20-1 CSAIGQGGGYTF TGCAGTGCTATAGGACAGGGGGGAGGCTACACCTTC
TRBD2 TRBJ2-3 NA TRBV3-1 CASGDGTNNVDTQYF TGTGCCAGCGGCGACGGGACTAACAATGTAGATACGCAGTATTTT
NA TRBJ2-3 NA TRBV12-3/TRBV12-4 CASSLMRLLRGADHTQYF TGTGCCAGCAGTTTAATGCGACTACTCCGGGGGGCCGACCATACGCAGTATTTT